Reported below is one TCR beta chain. This specimen comes from a study of CD8+ T cells in alopecia areata. Germline lookup yields CDR1 MGHRA and CDR2 YSYEKL. V shed 3 bases, J shed 6 bases, and the junction held 2 bases outside the gene matches. This CDR3 region has 14 residues. RNA, once extracted, was reverse transcribed into cDNA for use as the sequencing template. Assay used: immunoSEQ multiplex PCR; TCRdb lists only in-frame clones, some missing. There are approximately 150,000 clones in the sample; 62% occur only once, and 30% to 45% lies in the top ten. This receptor was taken from a human donor in good health. The chain employs TRBV4-1 and TRBJ2-1; TRBD2 aligns across 10 bases. The source material was CD8+ T cells sorted from blood. CDR3 sequence: CASSHLAGVNEQFF. The CDR3 DNA reads as TGCGCCAGCAGCCACCTAGCGGGAGTCAATGAGCAGTTCTTC.